This TCR beta chain appears in the sequencing data of a study of blood T cell repertoires in COVID-19 (dated by TCRdb to the early 2020s). Some background on the complete study: Collaborator samples came from the United States, Italy and Spain and covered acute and convalescent phases of COVID-19. The material from the prospective study consisted of cDNA or gDNA derived from T cells, B-cell-depleted T cells, or PBMCs. The samples were drawn from the first 160 participants of the ongoing ImmuneRACE study and from 1,254 subjects provided by 6 global collaborators. Where HLA class I and class II types were available, the types were taken from metadata supplied by the sample provider, not from assay-based typing. The repertoires were released in a freely available public database intended as a resource for research on the immune response to SARS-CoV-2. Deeply sampled blood TCRbeta repertoires from subjects exposed to, actively infected with, or recovered from COVID-19 were included in the dataset. A de-identified subject ID, COVID-19 status, age in years and sex were almost always included in the sample metadata. Here is what the overall study found, with its caveats: How much clinical and demographic metadata was included differed by source and by participant, and the metadata was provided uncurated.

The immunoSEQ Assay, a bias-controlled multiplex PCR, was used to amplify TCRbeta CDR3 regions from genomic DNA. The source study handled its data this way. The number of nucleated cells in each sample was estimated from the amplification of reference gene primers within the assay. To quantify the absolute abundance of each unique TCRbeta CDR3 rearrangement, sequence reads were collapsed and filtered. For each sample, productive Simpson clonality was calculated as the square root of Simpson's diversity index across productive rearrangements. This immuneACCESS table, as held by TCRdb, lists in-frame sequences with V and J called but not all clones. Of the missing ones, under half trace to an unresolved V gene in checked studies; the others have no known cause. Clone size and the V and J calls come from that table; the DNA yielded D and trimming. The sample records roughly 120,000 clones, around nine tenths of which are singletons. Approximately 4% of the sample lies in the top ten.

Collaborating institutions collected whole blood in K2EDTA tubes following their own protocols. For TCRbeta analysis, collaborator samples were shipped as frozen whole blood, as isolated PBMCs, or as DNA extracted from either sample type. The CDR3 sequence holds 16 residues, the cysteine and phenylalanine included. CDR3 DNA is the only sequence kept; it has 48 bases, read in frame from the first base. CDR1 LGHNA and CDR2 YSLEER are derived from the germline V gene. The junction shows trimming of 0 bases on V and 0 bases on J, plus 11 bases between the germline ends. Comment on this clone: Its binding antigen is unknown. Base qualities were left out, and no much larger clone turns up one base away.

This clonotype originated in a man aged 35 to 55 with acute or convalescent COVID-19. The chain is encoded by TRBV4-3 joined to TRBJ1-2; TRBD1 is perhaps the D gene, given 6 matching bases. Sequenced material: peripheral blood. This receptor carries the CDR3 CASSQDGGITNYGYTF. DNA sequence: TGCGCCAGCAGCCAAGATGGGGGCATCACTAACTATGGCTACACCTTC.